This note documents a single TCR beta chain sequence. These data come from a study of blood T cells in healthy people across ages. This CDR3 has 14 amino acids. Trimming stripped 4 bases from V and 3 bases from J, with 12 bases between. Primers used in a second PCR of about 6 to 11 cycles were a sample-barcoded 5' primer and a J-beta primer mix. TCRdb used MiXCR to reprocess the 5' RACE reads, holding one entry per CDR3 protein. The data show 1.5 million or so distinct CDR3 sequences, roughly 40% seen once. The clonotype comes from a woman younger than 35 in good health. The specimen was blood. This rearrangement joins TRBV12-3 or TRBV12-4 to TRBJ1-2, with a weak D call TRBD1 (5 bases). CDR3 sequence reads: CASSWGSNYYGYTF. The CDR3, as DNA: TGTGCCAGCAGTTGGGGCAGCAATTACTATGGCTACACCTTC.